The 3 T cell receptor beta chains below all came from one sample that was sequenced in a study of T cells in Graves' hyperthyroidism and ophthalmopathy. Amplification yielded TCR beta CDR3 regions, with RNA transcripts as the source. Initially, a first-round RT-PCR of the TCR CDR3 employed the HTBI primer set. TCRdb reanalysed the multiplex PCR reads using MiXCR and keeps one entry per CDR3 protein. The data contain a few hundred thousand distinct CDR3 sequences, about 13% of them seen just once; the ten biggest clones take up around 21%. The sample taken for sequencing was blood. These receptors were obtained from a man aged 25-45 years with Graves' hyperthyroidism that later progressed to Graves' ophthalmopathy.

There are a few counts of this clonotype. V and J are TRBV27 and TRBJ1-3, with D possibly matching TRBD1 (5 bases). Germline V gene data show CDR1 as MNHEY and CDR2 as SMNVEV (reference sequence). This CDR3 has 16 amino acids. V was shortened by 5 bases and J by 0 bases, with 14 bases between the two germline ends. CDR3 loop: CASSPRTPYSGNTIYF. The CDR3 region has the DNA TGTGCCAGCAGTCCTCGGACACCCTACTCTGGAAACACCATATATTTT.

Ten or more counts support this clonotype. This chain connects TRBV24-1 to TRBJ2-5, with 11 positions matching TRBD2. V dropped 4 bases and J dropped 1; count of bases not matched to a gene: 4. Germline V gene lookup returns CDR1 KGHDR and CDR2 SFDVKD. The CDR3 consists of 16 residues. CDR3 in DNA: TGTGCCACCAGTGACCCGACTAGCGGGGTCCAAGAGACCCAGTACTTC. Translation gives CATSDPTSGVQETQYF.

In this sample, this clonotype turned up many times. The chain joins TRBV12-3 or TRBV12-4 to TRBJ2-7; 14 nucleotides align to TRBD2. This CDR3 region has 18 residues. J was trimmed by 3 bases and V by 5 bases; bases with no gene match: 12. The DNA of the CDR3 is TGTGCCAGCAGTCCTACCCCCGGGACTAGCGGGAGCCTCTACGAGCAGTACTTC. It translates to CASSPTPGTSGSLYEQYF.